Sequencing of this T cell receptor (beta chain) was carried out in a study of blood T cell repertoires in COVID-19. Original data processing: Estimation of nucleated cell counts was performed using reference gene primer amplification. Profiling relied on immunoSEQ multiplex PCR, and the TCRdb table lists in-frame clones only, not all of them. The DNA was the basis for D and trimming; V, J and clone size are from that table. The sample carries 60,000 to 90,000 clones, 86% recorded once. The CDR3 covers 15 residues. Trimming took off 5 bases at V and 0 bases at J, with 11 bases between the two ends. From germline, CDR1 is SGHVS and CDR2 FNYEAQ.

The chain links TRBV7-6 to TRBJ1-3, with no clear D. The TCR was taken from a human donor in a cohort sampled during active COVID-19. Specimen: peripheral blood. Written as DNA, the CDR3 is TGTGCCAGCAGCCATAGCGACACCTCTGGAAACACCATATATTTT. Translation gives CASSHSDTSGNTIYF.